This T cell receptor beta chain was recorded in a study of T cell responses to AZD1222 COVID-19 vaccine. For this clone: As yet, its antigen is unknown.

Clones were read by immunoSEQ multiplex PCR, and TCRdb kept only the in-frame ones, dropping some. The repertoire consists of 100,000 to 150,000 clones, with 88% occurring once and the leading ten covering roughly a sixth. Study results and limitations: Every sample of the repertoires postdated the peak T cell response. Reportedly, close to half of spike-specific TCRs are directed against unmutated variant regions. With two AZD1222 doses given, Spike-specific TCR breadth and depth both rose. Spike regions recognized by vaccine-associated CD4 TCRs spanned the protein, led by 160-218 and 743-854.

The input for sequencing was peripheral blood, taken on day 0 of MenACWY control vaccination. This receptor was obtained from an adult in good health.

The CDR3 bases are TGCGCCAGCAGCTGGGGACAGGGTGTAAACACCATATATTTT. It is translated as CASSWGQGVNTIYF. The rearrangement uses TRBV5-1 and TRBJ1-3, with 9 bases aligning to TRBD1. CDR1 and CDR2 (germline): SGHRS, YFSETQ. The trim removed 3 bases at V and 6 bases at J, leaving 4 bases unmatched. The CDR3 covers 14 residues. The full variable domain, in which reference TRBV5-1 and TRBJ1-3 provide the parts outside the CDR3, is KAGVTQTPRYLIKTRGQQVTLSCSPISGHRSVSWYQQTPGQGLQFLFEYFSETQRNKGNFPGRFSGRQFSNSRSEMNVSTLELGDSALYLCASSWGQGVNTIYFGEGSWLTVV.